The present T cell receptor (beta chain) was sequenced within a study of cytomegalovirus exposure and HLA in healthy donors. Repertoires were generated with immunoSEQ multiplex PCR, while TCRdb's copy carries only in-frame clones and drops some. The sample records more than 300,000 clones, 86% being singletons. Germline V gene sequence: CDR1 LNHNV, CDR2 YYDKDF (reference sequence). The CDR3 is made up of 15 amino acids. The V end lost 7 bases, the J end lost 0 bases, and 13 bases lay between the germline ends. The source material was PBMCs. This clonotype originated in a woman under 30 in good health and CMV-seronegative. This rearrangement joins TRBV15 to TRBJ2-1, with TRBD2 as a possible D gene (6 bases). In DNA form, the CDR3 reads TGTGCCACCACGAGCGGGCGCTCCTCCTACAATGAGCAGTTCTTC. This sequence encodes CATTSGRSSYNEQFF.